Listed below are T cell receptor beta chains from one sample, sequenced in a study of T cell responses to AZD1222 COVID-19 vaccine. Clones were sequenced by immunoSEQ multiplex PCR, and TCRdb holds only the in-frame ones, with some missing. The data show about 92,000 clones, roughly 88% seen once. The source was peripheral blood, collected on day 0 of AZD1222 vaccination. These receptor sequences come from an adult in good health. CDR3s include the opening cysteine and the closing phenylalanine or tryptophan. D genes are given only for firm matches. Only some rows state a clone size, as once, few, many or a class for expanded clones.

size,D,J,V,DNA,CDR3
.,.,TRBJ2-5,TRBV2,TGTGCCAGCAGTGAACAGTCGGAGACCCAGTACTTC,CASSEQSETQYF
.,.,TRBJ1-2,TRBV2,TGTGCCAGCAGCCCAAAAAAACATGGGACTTACTATGGCTACACCTTC,CASSPKKHGTYYGYTF
.,.,TRBJ2-5,TRBV2,TGTGCCACCAAGGGACAAACGGGAGAGACCCAGTACTTC,CATKGQTGETQYF
.,TRBD1,TRBJ2-5,TRBV29-1,TGCAGCGTGACCGCGGAGGACAGGGGAGTGGGAGCCCAGTACTTC,CSVTAEDRGVGAQYF
once,.,TRBJ1-1,TRBV19,TGTGCCAGTAGTAGTGGGACGAACACTGAAGCTTTCTTT,CASSSGTNTEAFF
.,.,TRBJ1-6,TRBV4-3,TGCGCCAGCAGCCAAGTGGGGGGGGCGCTTCCCAATTCACCCCTCCACTTT,CASSQVGGALPNSPLHF
.,.,TRBJ2-7,TRBV29-1,TGCAGCGTTGATTTGATCGAGGGGACCTCCTACGAGCAGTACTTC,CSVDLIEGTSYEQYF
.,.,TRBJ1-2,TRBV7-2,TGTGCCAGCAGCTCAGATGGGGCTGGGGACTATGGCTACACCTTC,CASSSDGAGDYGYTF
.,.,TRBJ2-3,TRBV19,TGTGCCAGTAGTTGGGTACTGGCAGATACGCAGTATTTT,CASSWVLADTQYF
.,TRBD1,TRBJ2-6,TRBV18,TGTGCCAGCTCCCAGGGACAGGCCCGCTCTGGGGCCAACGTCCTGACTTTC,CASSQGQARSGANVLTF
.,TRBD2,TRBJ2-3,TRBV5-8,TGTGCCAGCAGCTTGGGTCTAGCGGGGAGCACAGATACGCAGTATTTT,CASSLGLAGSTDTQYF
once,.,TRBJ1-2,TRBV3-1/TRBV3-2,TGTGCCAGCAGCCAGGGTCCGTCGCACTATGGCTACACCTTC,CASSQGPSHYGYTF
.,TRBD1,TRBJ1-1,TRBV3-1/TRBV3-2,TGTGCCAGCAGCCCTCACAGGGGGTGGGATACTGAAGCTTTCTTT,CASSPHRGWDTEAFF
once,.,TRBJ2-1,TRBV7-3,TGTGCCAGCAGCTCCATCATGGACACCTCAAGAAGCCCCTACAATGAGCAGTTCTTC,CASSSIMDTSRSPYNEQFF
.,TRBD1,TRBJ1-5,TRBV2,TGTGCCAGCAGTGCCAGGGGGCGCGTGGATTGGAATCAGCCCCAGCATTTT,CASSARGRVDWNQPQHF
.,.,TRBJ1-1,TRBV19,TGTGCCAGTAGTCTCGGGGTGGGAGCTTTCTTT,CASSLGVGAFF
.,.,TRBJ2-3,TRBV29-1,TGCAGCGTCCTCCGAGCGGGCACAGGGGTAACAGATACGCAGTATTTT,CSVLRAGTGVTDTQYF
.,TRBD1,TRBJ1-5,TRBV28,TGTGCCAGCAGTCCCCTGGACAGGGACAATCAGCCCCAGCATTTT,CASSPLDRDNQPQHF
.,.,TRBJ2-1,TRBV4-3,TGCGCCAGCAGCCAAATAGCCGCCTCCTACAATGAGCAGTTCTTC,CASSQIAASYNEQFF
.,.,TRBJ1-2,TRBV15,TGTGCCACCAGCAGATCAGGGTACAGTGACTATGGCTACACCTTC,CATSRSGYSDYGYTF
.,TRBD2,TRBJ2-7,TRBV19,TGTGCCAGTAGTATACGGGGGGTGGACGAGCAGTACTTC,CASSIRGVDEQYF
.,.,TRBJ2-3,TRBV18,TGTGCCAGCTCACCGACTGCGGCAGATACGCAGTATTTT,CASSPTAADTQYF
.,.,TRBJ1-5,TRBV5-6,TGTGCCAGCAGCTCCGGACCTCTTAGCAATCAGCCCCAGCATTTT,CASSSGPLSNQPQHF
.,.,TRBJ2-2,TRBV18,TGTGCCAGCTCACCTCCGATCCATTCCGGGGAGCTGTTTTTT,CASSPPIHSGELFF
.,.,TRBJ2-3,TRBV6-5,TGTGCCAGCAGCCTTAATACAGATACGCAGTATTTT,CASSLNTDTQYF
.,.,TRBJ2-3,TRBV4-3,TGCGCCAGCAGCCAAGATTTACACTTGTCCGCAGATACGCAGTATTTT,CASSQDLHLSADTQYF
once,.,TRBJ1-3,TRBV19,TGTGCCAGTAGTATACGACGGGCTGGCGGAAACACCATATATTTT,CASSIRRAGGNTIYF